Below, 16 T cell receptor beta chains from the same sample are listed, as sequenced in a study of shared clonotypes between healthy human individuals (dated by TCRdb to 2020 to 2021). Library preparation was by the immunoSEQ multiplex PCR assay. Held by TCRdb, this immuneACCESS table contains in-frame sequences only and omits some clones. Under half of the omission traces to an unresolved V gene where checked; the cause of the rest is unknown. In all, the sample holds about 820,000 clones, and roughly 92% of those were seen once. Around 24% of the sample is held by the ten biggest clonotypes. CD8 naive samples were CD45RO-negative cells positively selected for CCR7, giving a CD45RA+CCR7+ population that excluded TemRA cells. The sample consisted of naive CD8+ T cells sorted from blood. Taken with the paper, the label for cell subset or site translates to: CD45RA+CCR7+. The source is a man aged 25 to 40 in good health.

The chain has TRBV9 and TRBJ2-1, with 10 bases matching TRBD1. From germline, CDR1 is SGDLS and CDR2 YYNGEE. This CDR3 is built from 17 residues. The J segment lost 6 bases and the V segment lost 0 bases, leaving 9 bases of the junction unmatched. The CDR3 DNA reads TGTGCCAGCAGCGTAGATCTTGGACAGGGGGGCTTCAATGAGCAGTTCTTC. It yields the protein CASSVDLGQGGFNEQFF. The full variable domain, rest sourced from reference TRBV9 and TRBJ2-1, is DSGVTQTPKHLITATGQRVTLRCSPRSGDLSVYWYQQSLDQGLQFLIQYYNGEERAKGNILERFSAQQFPDLHSELNLSSLELGDSALYFCASSVDLGQGGFNEQFFGPGTRLTVL.

This clone came up once. V usage is TRBV28 and J usage is TRBJ2-7; TRBD1 aligns across 10 bases. The CDR3 is made up of 13 amino acids. With V trimmed by 10 bases and J by 3 bases, 6 bases remained unmatched. Germline CDR1 reads MDHEN; CDR2 reads SYDVKM. The CDR3 here is CATAGTGVYEQYF. The CDR3, as DNA: TGTGCCACCGCCGGGACAGGGGTCTACGAGCAGTACTTC.

Concerning this clone: With only one base between it and a far larger clone, this is likely a read error. The chain couples TRBV27 to TRBJ2-7; D is ambiguous. CDR1 MNHEY and CDR2 SMNVEV come from the germline V gene (reference sequence). V was clipped by 1 base and J by 3 bases, with 1 base between them. The CDR3 length is 11 residues. The CDR3 loop is CASSLYYEQYF. In nucleotides, the CDR3 is TGTGCCAGCAGTTTATACTACGAGCAGTACTTC.

This chain joins TRBV7-9 and TRBJ2-3; 9 bases are shared with TRBD2. The germline V gene has CDR1 SEHNR and CDR2 FQNEAQ (reference sequence). The CDR3 totals 17 residues. Unmatched junction bases numbered 9, after V lost 0 bases and J lost 5 bases. The DNA for the CDR3 is TGTGCCAGCAGCTTAGCGTGGGCGGGAGGGCCCGAAGATACGCAGTATTTT. Translating gives CASSLAWAGGPEDTQYF.

The V and J genes are TRBV9 and TRBJ1-1, with a tentative D call TRBD1 (5 bases). Per the germline V gene, CDR1 is SGDLS and CDR2 is YYNGEE. This CDR3 has 13 residues. Trimming took off 7 bases at V and 5 bases at J, with 15 bases between the two ends. Here the CDR3 DNA reads TGTGCCAGCGGGGGGTCCTTAGGGACTGAAGCTTTCTTT. Its protein product is CASGGSLGTEAFF. Full variable domain (outside the CDR3, taken from reference TRBV9 and TRBJ1-1): DSGVTQTPKHLITATGQRVTLRCSPRSGDLSVYWYQQSLDQGLQFLIQYYNGEERAKGNILERFSAQQFPDLHSELNLSSLELGDSALYFCASGGSLGTEAFFGQGTRLTVV.

The rearrangement links TRBV19 to TRBJ2-1; 10 nucleotides agree with TRBD2. The CDR3 totals 20 residues. The J segment lost 4 bases and the V segment lost 5 bases, leaving 20 bases of the junction unmatched. Germline-derived CDR1 and CDR2 are LNHDA and SQIVND (reference sequence). CDR3 loop: CASSFQPETLAGDPYNEQFF. Written as DNA, the CDR3 is TGTGCCAGTAGTTTTCAACCCGAAACTCTAGCGGGGGACCCTTACAATGAGCAGTTCTTC.

J is TRBJ2-5 and V is TRBV28, with TRBD1 identical over 9 bases. The ends lost 5 bases at V and 2 bases at J; junction bases unmatched: 6. The CDR3 sequence is 15 residues long. Germline CDR1 is MDHEN and CDR2 is SYDVKM. The CDR3 spells CASSTPGQGQETQYF. Here the CDR3 DNA reads TGTGCCAGCAGTACCCCGGGACAGGGTCAAGAGACCCAGTACTTC.

The chain has TRBV6-1 and TRBJ1-1, with D possibly being TRBD1 (5 bases). V lost 4 bases to trimming and J lost 1 base, with 10 bases between them. This CDR3 contains 14 residues. Germline CDR1 MNHNS, CDR2 SASEGT. The DNA for the CDR3 is TGTGCCAGCAGTGGGATGGACACGAACACTGAAGCTTTCTTT. This gives the protein CASSGMDTNTEAFF.

CDR3 loop: CASSSQRSVLGNEQFF. CDR3 DNA sequence: TGTGCCAGCAGTTCCCAGAGGAGCGTTCTTGGGAATGAGCAGTTCTTC. This chain links TRBV6-5 with TRBJ2-1; no firm D call. The CDR3 sequence is 16 residues long. Between the trimmed V and J ends, which lost 4 bases and 7 bases, there was a span of 20 bases. Germline V gives CDR1 MNHEY, CDR2 SVGAGI.

The chain employs TRBV11-2 and TRBJ2-3; 9 bases map to TRBD1. Germline values: CDR1 SGHAT, CDR2 FQNNGV. The CDR3 spans 15 residues. Trimming took 5 bases from V and 3 from J; bases not matched to a gene: 6. The CDR3 nucleotides are TGTGCCAGCAGCCCCCGGGACAGGGTTACAGATACGCAGTATTTT. As protein: CASSPRDRVTDTQYF.

V gene TRBV5-1 combines with J gene TRBJ2-1, with D hard to call. The V end was cut by 2 bases, the J end by 0 bases, with 9 bases between. Germline lookup yields CDR1 SGHRS and CDR2 YFSETQ. This CDR3 comprises 15 residues. CDR3 sequence reads: CASSFRRDSYNEQFF. The DNA of the CDR3 is TGCGCCAGCAGCTTCCGTAGGGACTCCTACAATGAGCAGTTCTTC.

CDR3 amino acids: CASSQTSGRFHEQFF. The CDR3 DNA reads as TGTGCCAGTAGCCAAACTAGCGGGAGGTTCCATGAGCAGTTCTTC. The V call is TRBV19, the J call TRBJ2-1; 12 bases are a match to TRBD2. This CDR3 has 15 residues. Germline V gives CDR1 LNHDA, CDR2 SQIVND (reference sequence). The J segment lost 8 bases and the V segment lost 6 bases, leaving 8 bases of the junction unmatched.

The V gene is TRBV25-1, the J gene TRBJ2-1; 8 bases fit TRBD2. V trimming: 6 bases; J trimming: 0 bases; junction bases outside the gene matches: 4. The CDR3 totals 15 residues. Germline values: CDR1 MGHDK, CDR2 SYGVNS. CDR3 sequence: CASRPGGSSYNEQFF. CDR3 in DNA: TGTGCCAGCAGACCGGGAGGGAGCTCCTACAATGAGCAGTTCTTC.

The chain recombines TRBV7-9 with TRBJ2-1; D possibly corresponds to TRBD2 (6 bases). CDR1 SEHNR and CDR2 FQNEAQ come from the germline V gene (reference sequence). The length of the CDR3 is 15 residues. Trimming pared 5 bases from V and 7 bases from J, leaving 18 bases between. This CDR3 is CASSPPVGGGNEQFF. CDR3 sequence (DNA): TGTGCCAGCAGCCCACCAGTCGGGGGTGGTAATGAGCAGTTCTTC.

V and J are TRBV7-2 and TRBJ2-4; tentative D call: TRBD1 (5 bases). This CDR3 spans 14 amino acids. V lost 2 bases to trimming and J lost 2 bases, with 7 bases between them. Germline V gene sequence: CDR1 SGHTA, CDR2 FQGNSA. The CDR3 DNA follows: TGTGCCAGCAGCTTAAAGGGGCCCAAAAACATTCAGTACTTC. Its translation: CASSLKGPKNIQYF.

The chain has TRBV7-9 and TRBJ2-5; 7 positions match TRBD1. Per germline, CDR1 SEHNR and CDR2 FQNEAQ (reference sequence). The V segment lost 5 bases and the J segment 2 bases; nucleotides outside the gene matches: 14. The CDR3 is made up of 17 amino acids. CDR3 sequence (DNA): TGTGCCAGCAGCGGGAGACAGGGTACCCTTTTTCAAGAGACCCAGTACTTC. Translated, it gives CASSGRQGTLFQETQYF. The full variable domain, rest sourced from reference TRBV7-9 and TRBJ2-5, is DTGVSQNPRHKITKRGQNVTFRCDPISEHNRLYWYRQTLGQGPEFLTYFQNEAQLEKSRLLSDRFSAERPKGSFSTLEIQRTEQGDSAMYLCASSGRQGTLFQETQYFGPGTRLLVL.